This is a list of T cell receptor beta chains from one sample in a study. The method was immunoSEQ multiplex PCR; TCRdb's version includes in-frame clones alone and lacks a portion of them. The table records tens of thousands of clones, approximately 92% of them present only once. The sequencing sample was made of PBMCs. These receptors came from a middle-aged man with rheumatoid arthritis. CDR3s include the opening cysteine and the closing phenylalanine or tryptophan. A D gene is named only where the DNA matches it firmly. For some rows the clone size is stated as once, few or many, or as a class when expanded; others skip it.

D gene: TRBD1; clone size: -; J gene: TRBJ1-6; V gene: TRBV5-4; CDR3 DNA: TGTGCCAGCAGCTTGGCCCCGGGACAGGGAAATTCACCCCTCCACTTT; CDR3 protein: CASSLAPGQGNSPLHF
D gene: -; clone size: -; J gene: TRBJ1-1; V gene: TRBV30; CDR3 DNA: TGTGCCTCCACGGGCACTGAAGCTTTCTTT; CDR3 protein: CASTGTEAFF
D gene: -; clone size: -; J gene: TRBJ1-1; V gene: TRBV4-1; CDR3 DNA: TGCGCCAGCAGCCAACGAGGGAGTGGGTACACTGAAGCTTTCTTT; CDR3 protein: CASSQRGSGYTEAFF
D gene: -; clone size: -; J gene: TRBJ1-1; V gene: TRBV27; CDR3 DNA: TGTGCCAGCAGTCTGACTGGAAACACTGAAGCTTTCTTT; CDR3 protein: CASSLTGNTEAFF
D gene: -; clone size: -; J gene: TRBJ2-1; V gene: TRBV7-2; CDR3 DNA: TGTGCCAGCAGCCCTACGACATTCCTACCAGGATACAACTACAATGAGCAGTTCTTC; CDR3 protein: CASSPTTFLPGYNYNEQFF
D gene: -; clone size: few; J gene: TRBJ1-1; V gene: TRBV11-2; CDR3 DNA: TGTGCCAGCAGCTTAGATCTGATGACAGGAGCTTTCTTT; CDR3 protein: CASSLDLMTGAFF
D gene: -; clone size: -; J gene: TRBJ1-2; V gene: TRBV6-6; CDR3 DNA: TGTGCCAGCAGCCAAACGGGGAACTATGGCTACACCTTC; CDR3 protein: CASSQTGNYGYTF
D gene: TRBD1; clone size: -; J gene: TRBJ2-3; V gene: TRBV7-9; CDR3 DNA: TGTGCCAGCAGCCTTCCCCAGGGGGTAAGCACAGATACGCAGTATTTT; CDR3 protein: CASSLPQGVSTDTQYF
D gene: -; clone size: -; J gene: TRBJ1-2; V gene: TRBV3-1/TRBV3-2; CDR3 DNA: TGTGCCAGCAGCCCAGGCCACGGACCTTATGGCTACACCTTC; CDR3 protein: CASSPGHGPYGYTF
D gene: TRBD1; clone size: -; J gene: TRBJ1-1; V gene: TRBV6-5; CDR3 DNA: TGTGCCACCTCCTACAGGGGGGGCACTGAAGCTTTCTTT; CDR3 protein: CATSYRGGTEAFF
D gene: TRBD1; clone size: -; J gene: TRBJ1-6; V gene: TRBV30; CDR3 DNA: TGTGCCTGGAGGAAGGACAGGGAATATAATTCACCCCTCCACTTT; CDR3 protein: CAWRKDREYNSPLHF
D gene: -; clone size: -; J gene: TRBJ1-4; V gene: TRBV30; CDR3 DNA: TGTGCCTGGAGTCAAGACAGGCGGCTGAATGAAAAACTGTTTTTT; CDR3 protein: CAWSQDRRLNEKLFF
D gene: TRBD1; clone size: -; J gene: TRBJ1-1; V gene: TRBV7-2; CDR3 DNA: TGTGCCAGCAGCTTTTCGGGACAGGGGGGAGCTTTCTTT; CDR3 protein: CASSFSGQGGAFF
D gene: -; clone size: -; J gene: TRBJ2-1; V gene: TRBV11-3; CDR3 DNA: TGTGCCAGCAGCCGAGAGTACAATGAGCAGTTCTTC; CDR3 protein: CASSREYNEQFF
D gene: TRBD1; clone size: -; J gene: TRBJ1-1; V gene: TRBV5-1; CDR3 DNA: TGCGCCAGCAGCTCACAGGGGGCTTACACTGAAGCTTTCTTT; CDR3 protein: CASSSQGAYTEAFF
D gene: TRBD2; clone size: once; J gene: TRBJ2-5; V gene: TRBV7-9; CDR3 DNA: TGTGCCAGCAGACCCGGGGGGTTCCAAGAGACCCAGTACTTC; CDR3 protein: CASRPGGFQETQYF
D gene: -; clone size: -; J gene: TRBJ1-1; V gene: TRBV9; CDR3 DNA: TGTGCCAGCAGCGGGGGGAGGGGTGGCACTGAAGCTTTCTTT; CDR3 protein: CASSGGRGGTEAFF
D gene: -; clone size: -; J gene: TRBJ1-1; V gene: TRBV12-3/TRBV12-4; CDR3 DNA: TGTGCCAGCAGTTTGACAGGAGACACTGAAGCTTTCTTT; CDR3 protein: CASSLTGDTEAFF
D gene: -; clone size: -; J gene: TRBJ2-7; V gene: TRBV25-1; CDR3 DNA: TGTGCCAGCAGTGAAGTCAGGGGCCACGAGCAGTACTTC; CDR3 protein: CASSEVRGHEQYF
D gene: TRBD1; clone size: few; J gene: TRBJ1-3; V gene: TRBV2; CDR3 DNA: TGTGCCAGCCGGACAGGGACTTTCTCTGGAAACACCATATATTTT; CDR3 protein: CASRTGTFSGNTIYF
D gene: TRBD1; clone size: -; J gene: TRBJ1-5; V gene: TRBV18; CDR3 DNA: TGTGCCAGCTCACCACAGGGGACAGGGGGGAATCAGCCCCAGCATTTT; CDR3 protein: CASSPQGTGGNQPQHF
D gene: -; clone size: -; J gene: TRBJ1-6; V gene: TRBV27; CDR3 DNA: TGTGCCAGCAGTTCCTCCTATAATTCACCCCTCCACTTT; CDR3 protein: CASSSSYNSPLHF
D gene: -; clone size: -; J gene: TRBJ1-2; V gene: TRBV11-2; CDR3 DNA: TGTGCCAGCAGGAATGCGGCAGGGCAGGAGGGCTACACCTTC; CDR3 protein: CASRNAAGQEGYTF
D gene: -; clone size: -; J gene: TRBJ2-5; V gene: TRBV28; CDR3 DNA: TGTGCCAGCAGTTTCAGCCCCGTCCCCCCACAAGAGACCCAGTACTTC; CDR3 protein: CASSFSPVPPQETQYF
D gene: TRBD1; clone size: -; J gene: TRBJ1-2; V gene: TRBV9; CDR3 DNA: TGTGCCAGCAGCCCCCCCACCGGACAGGGAAACTATGGCTACACCTTC; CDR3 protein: CASSPPTGQGNYGYTF
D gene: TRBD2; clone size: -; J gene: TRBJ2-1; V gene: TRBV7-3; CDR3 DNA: TGTGCCAGCAGCCCCTGGATTGATAGCGGGAAGACGTATGAGCAGTTCTTC; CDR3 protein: CASSPWIDSGKTYEQFF
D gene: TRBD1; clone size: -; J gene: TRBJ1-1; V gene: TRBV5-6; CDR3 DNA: TGTGCCAGCAGCGTTCAGGGGGCCAGGGGATTTACAAACACTGAAGCTTTCTTT; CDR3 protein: CASSVQGARGFTNTEAFF
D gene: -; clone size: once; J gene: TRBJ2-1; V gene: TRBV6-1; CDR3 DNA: TGTGCCAGCAGTGAAAATCCCCTCGGGTCCTACAATGAGCAGTTCTTC; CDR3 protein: CASSENPLGSYNEQFF
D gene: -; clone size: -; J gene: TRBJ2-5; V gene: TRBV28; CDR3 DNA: TGTGCCAGCAGGTGGGCGGGGCAAGAGACCCAGTACTTC; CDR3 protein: CASRWAGQETQYF
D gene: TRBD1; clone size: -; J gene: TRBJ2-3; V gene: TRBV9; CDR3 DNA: TGTGCCAGCAGCGCCGGACAGGGTAGCACAGATACGCAGTATTTT; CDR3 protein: CASSAGQGSTDTQYF
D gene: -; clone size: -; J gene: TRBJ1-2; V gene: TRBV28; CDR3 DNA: TGTGCCAGCAGCGTCGGGACGGTCTATGGCTACACCTTC; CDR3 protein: CASSVGTVYGYTF
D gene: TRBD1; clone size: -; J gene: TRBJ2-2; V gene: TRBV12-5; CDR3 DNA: TGTGCTAGTGGTCCCCCAACAGGGGAAGTCGGGGAGCTGTTTTTT; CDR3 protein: CASGPPTGEVGELFF
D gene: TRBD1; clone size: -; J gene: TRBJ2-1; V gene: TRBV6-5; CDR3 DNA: TGTGCCAGCACCACTAACAGGGGGCGTGTTGAGCAGTTCTTC; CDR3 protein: CASTTNRGRVEQFF
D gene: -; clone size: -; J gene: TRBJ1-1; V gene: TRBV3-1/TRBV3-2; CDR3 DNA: TGTGCCAGCAGCCAAGCCGCCGGGACCACTGAAGCTTTCTTT; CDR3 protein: CASSQAAGTTEAFF
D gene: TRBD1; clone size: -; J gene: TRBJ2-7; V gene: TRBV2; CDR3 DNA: TGTGCCAGCCAGCGGACAGGGGAAGGATCCGAGCAGTACTTC; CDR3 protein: CASQRTGEGSEQYF
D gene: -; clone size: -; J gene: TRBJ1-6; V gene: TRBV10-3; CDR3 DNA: TGTGCCATCAGTGAGTCGTCCTCACCCCTCCACTTT; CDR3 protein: CAISESSSPLHF
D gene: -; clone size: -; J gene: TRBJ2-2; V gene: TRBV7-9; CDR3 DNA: TGTGCCAGCAGCCAAGACAGCAACACCGGGGAGCTGTTTTTT; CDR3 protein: CASSQDSNTGELFF
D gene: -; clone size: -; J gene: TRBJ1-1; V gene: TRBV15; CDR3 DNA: TGTGCCACCAGCAGAGTCCAGGCCAACACTGAAGCTTTCTTT; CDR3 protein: CATSRVQANTEAFF
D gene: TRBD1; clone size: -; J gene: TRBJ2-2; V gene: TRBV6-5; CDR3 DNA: TGTGCCAGCAGACTCGGGACAGCTTCTACCGGGGAGCTGTTTTTT; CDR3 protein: CASRLGTASTGELFF
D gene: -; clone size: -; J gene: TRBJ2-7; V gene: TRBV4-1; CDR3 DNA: TGCGCCAGCAGCCAAGATCCCCCAGGCAGCTCCTACGAGCAGTACTTC; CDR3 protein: CASSQDPPGSSYEQYF
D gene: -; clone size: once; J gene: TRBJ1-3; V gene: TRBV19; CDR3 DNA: TGTGCCAGCTCGACGGAGAGCTCTGGAAACACCATATATTTT; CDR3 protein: CASSTESSGNTIYF
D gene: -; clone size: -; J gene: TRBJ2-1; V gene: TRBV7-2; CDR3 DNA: TGTGCCAGCAGCTTAGGGGGCAGGGAGGTCAATGAGCAGTTCTTC; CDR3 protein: CASSLGGREVNEQFF
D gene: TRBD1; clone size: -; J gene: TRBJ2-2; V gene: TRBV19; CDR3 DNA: TGTGCCAGTAGTAGGGACAGGGACACCGGGGAGCTGTTTTTT; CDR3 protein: CASSRDRDTGELFF
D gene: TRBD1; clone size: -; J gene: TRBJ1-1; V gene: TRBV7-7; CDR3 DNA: TGTGCTAGCAGCTCCACAGGGGGGCGAGCTTTCTTT; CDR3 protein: CASSSTGGRAFF
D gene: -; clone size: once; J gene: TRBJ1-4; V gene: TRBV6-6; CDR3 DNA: TGTGCCAGCAGTTACTCGGCATCCGGATTAACCCTTAGCTTT; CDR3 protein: CASSYSASGLTLSF
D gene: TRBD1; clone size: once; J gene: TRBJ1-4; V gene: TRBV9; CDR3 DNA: TGTGCCAGCAGCGTCGGACAGGTTGCTAATGAAAAACTGTTTTTT; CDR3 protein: CASSVGQVANEKLFF
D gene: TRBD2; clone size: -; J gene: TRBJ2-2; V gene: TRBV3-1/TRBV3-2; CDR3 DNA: TGTGCCAGCAGCCAGGGGCGGGGGGGGAACACCGGGGAGCTGTTTTTT; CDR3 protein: CASSQGRGGNTGELFF
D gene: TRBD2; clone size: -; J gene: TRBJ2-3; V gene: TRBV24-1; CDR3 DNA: TGTGCCACCAGCTCTGCCAGCGGGAGAGCCCCTAGCACAGATACGCAGTATTTT; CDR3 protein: CATSSASGRAPSTDTQYF
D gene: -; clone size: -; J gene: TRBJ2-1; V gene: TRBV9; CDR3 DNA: TGTGCCAGCAGCGTGCAGAAAGGGCCTTACAATGAGCAGTTCTTC; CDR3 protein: CASSVQKGPYNEQFF
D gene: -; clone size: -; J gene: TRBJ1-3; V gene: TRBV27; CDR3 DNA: TGTGCCAGCAGGGGACAAGGGGCCCCCTCTGGAAACACCATATATTTT; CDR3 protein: CASRGQGAPSGNTIYF
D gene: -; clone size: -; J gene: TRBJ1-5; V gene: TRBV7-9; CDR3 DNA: TGTGCCAGCAGCTTAGGCAGGCAGGGCAATCAGCCCCAGCATTTT; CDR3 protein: CASSLGRQGNQPQHF
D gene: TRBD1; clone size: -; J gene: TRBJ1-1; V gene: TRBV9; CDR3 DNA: TGTGCCAGCAGCGCAACGACAGGGGTGAACACTGAAGCTTTCTTT; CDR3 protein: CASSATTGVNTEAFF
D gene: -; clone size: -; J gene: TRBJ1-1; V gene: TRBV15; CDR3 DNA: TGTGCCACCAGCCTAAAGTCGGGGAACACTGAAGCTTTCTTT; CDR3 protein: CATSLKSGNTEAFF
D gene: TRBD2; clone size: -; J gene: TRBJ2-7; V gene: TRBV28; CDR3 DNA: TGTGCCAGCAGTTTGGCTAGCGGGACCGTCTCCTACGAGCAGTACTTC; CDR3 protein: CASSLASGTVSYEQYF
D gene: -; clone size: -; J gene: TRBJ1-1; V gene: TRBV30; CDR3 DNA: TGTGCCTGGAGTGGTCGAAGGGAAACTGAAGCTTTCTTT; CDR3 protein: CAWSGRRETEAFF
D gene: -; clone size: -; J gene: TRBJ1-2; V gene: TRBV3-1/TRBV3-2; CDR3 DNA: TGTGCCAGCAGCCAAGAGACAGAGGCGTGGTATGGCTACACCTTC; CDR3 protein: CASSQETEAWYGYTF
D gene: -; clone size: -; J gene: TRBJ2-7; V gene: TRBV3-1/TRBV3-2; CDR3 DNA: TGTGCCAGCAGTCTAGGACAGTTCGAGCAGTACTTC; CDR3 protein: CASSLGQFEQYF
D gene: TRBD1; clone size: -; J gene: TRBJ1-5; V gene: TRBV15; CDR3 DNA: TGTGCCACCAGCAGAGAAACAGGGGTCAACAATCAGCCCCAGCATTTT; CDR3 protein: CATSRETGVNNQPQHF
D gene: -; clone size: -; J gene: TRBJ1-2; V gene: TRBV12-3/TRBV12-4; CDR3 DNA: TGTGCCAGCAGTTGGGCCCCGGGGTATGGCTACACCTTC; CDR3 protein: CASSWAPGYGYTF
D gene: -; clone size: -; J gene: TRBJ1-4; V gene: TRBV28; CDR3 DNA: TGTGCCAGCAGTTTCAGTGACCGGGAAAAACTGTTTTTT; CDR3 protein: CASSFSDREKLFF